The 12 T cell receptor beta chains listed next were all sequenced from one sample in a study of blood T cell repertoires in COVID-19. The data were produced by immunoSEQ multiplex PCR, yet TCRdb's version contains in-frame clones alone and is incomplete. The top ten clones hold 4% of a sample with approximately 240,000 clones, 70% to 90% of them seen once. Sequencing input: peripheral blood. The receptors here all came from a middle-aged man with acute or convalescent COVID-19.

Only a few counts were recorded for this clone. V is TRBV7-6 and J is TRBJ2-1; TRBD1 might be the D (5 bases). Trimming took off 4 bases at V and 7 bases at J, with 8 bases between the two ends. Per germline, CDR1 SGHVS and CDR2 FNYEAQ. This CDR3 contains 12 residues. The CDR3 DNA sequence: TGTGCCAGCAGCTGGAAGGGGAATGAGCAGTTCTTC. Residues: CASSWKGNEQFF.

The J gene is TRBJ2-7, the V gene TRBV28, with TRBD1 matching 9 bases. Trimming cost V 10 bases and J 2 bases; bases outside gene matches: 9. CDR1 is MDHEN, CDR2 SYDVKM, per germline. This CDR3 region has 14 residues. The CDR3 protein is CATLTGGTPYEQYF. The CDR3 DNA is TGTGCCACCCTCACAGGGGGCACACCCTACGAGCAGTACTTC.

CDR3 region: CASSHLDGVRAGYTF. Here the CDR3 DNA reads TGTGCCAGCAGCCACCTAGACGGGGTTAGGGCTGGCTACACCTTC. The chain is built from TRBV7-9 and TRBJ1-2; D remains unclear. V lost 5 bases and J 7 bases, leaving 20 bases between the germline ends. This CDR3 spans 15 amino acids. Germline CDR1 is SEHNR and CDR2 is FQNEAQ (reference sequence).

This clone was seen a single time. The CDR3 DNA sequence: TGTGCCAGCTCACTGATTTCCGGGACAGGGTCTTCCTACGAGCAGTACTTC. This encodes CASSLISGTGSSYEQYF. V and J are TRBV18 and TRBJ2-7, with 9 bases aligning to TRBD1. V shed 4 bases, J shed 1 base, and the junction held 11 bases outside the gene matches. The CDR3 length is 17 residues. Germline loops: CDR1 KGHSH, CDR2 LQKENI.

This chain connects TRBV29-1 to TRBJ1-2, with unresolved D. From germline, CDR1 is SQVTM and CDR2 ANQGSEA. The V end was cut by 4 bases, the J end by 6 bases, with 6 bases between. This CDR3 has 10 amino acids. The CDR3 coding sequence is TGCAGCGTTGGAGTCGATGGCTACACCTTC. It specifies CSVGVDGYTF.

The gene calls are TRBV11-3 and TRBJ2-1, with D possibly being TRBD1 (5 bases). Trimming shortened V by 2 bases and J by 4 bases, and 12 bases separated the two germline ends. The CDR3 spans 15 residues. Germline CDR1 SGHNT, CDR2 YENEEA. As DNA, the CDR3 is TGTGCCAGCAGCTTAAATCAGGGAAATTACAATGAGCAGTTCTTC. Its protein is CASSLNQGNYNEQFF.

The genes are TRBV5-1 and TRBJ2-7, with 7 bases lining up with TRBD1. This CDR3 contains 15 residues. V was clipped by 4 bases and J by 3 bases; unmatched bases: 10. Germline loops: CDR1 SGHRS, CDR2 YFSETQ. CDR3 sequence (DNA): TGCGCCAGCAGCGCGAACGCCGGGACAGTCTACGAGCAGTACTTC. This gives the protein CASSANAGTVYEQYF.

The chain combines TRBV20-1 with TRBJ1-1, with D possibly matching TRBD1 (6 bases). Germline CDR1 is DFQATT and CDR2 is SNEGSKA (reference sequence). Trimming shortened V by 6 bases and J by 11 bases, and 13 bases separated the two germline ends. The CDR3 contains 10 residues. The CDR3, as DNA: TGCAGTGCGAGGGACATTAGGGCTTTCTTT. It encodes CSARDIRAFF.

The V gene is TRBV4-2, the J gene TRBJ1-2, with a weak D call TRBD1 (5 bases). CDR3 length: 16 residues. V lost 4 bases, J lost 8 bases, and 23 bases lay in between. CDR1 and CDR2 from the germline V gene are LGHNA and YNFKEQ. CDR3 DNA: TGTGCCAGCAGCCGCGTACAGGAGGGAGCCCCTAACGGCTACACCTTC. Residues: CASSRVQEGAPNGYTF.

The chain has TRBV19 and TRBJ1-2; 7 nucleotides agree with TRBD1. Per germline, CDR1 LNHDA and CDR2 SQIVND (reference sequence). This CDR3 is 14 amino acids long. V lost 7 bases, J lost 2 bases, and 7 bases stayed unmatched. In DNA form, the CDR3 reads TGTGCCAGTATCAACAGGGGACGAAACTATGGCTACACCTTC. Translated, it gives CASINRGRNYGYTF. Using reference TRBV19 and TRBJ1-2 for the parts outside the CDR3, the full variable domain is DGGITQSPKYLFRKEGQNVTLSCEQNLNHDAMYWYRQDPGQGLRLIYYSQIVNDFQKGDIAEGYSVSREKKESFPLTVTSAQKNPTAFYLCASINRGRNYGYTFGSGTRLTVV.

The chain combines TRBV5-1 with TRBJ1-4, with a possible D match to TRBD1 (5 bases). V shed 4 bases and J shed 8 bases, with 18 bases lying between them. Germline V CDR1 and CDR2: SGHRS, YFSETQ. This CDR3 is built from 15 residues. The chain's CDR3 is CASSRTGRESEKLFF. CDR3 sequence (DNA): TGCGCCAGCAGCCGCACGGGACGGGAGAGCGAAAAACTGTTTTTT.

The CDR3 loop is CASGLDPGQGYGELFF. In DNA, the CDR3 is TGTGCTAGTGGTTTGGATCCGGGACAGGGGTACGGGGAGCTGTTTTTT. The chain combines TRBV12-5 with TRBJ2-2; 10 nucleotides align to TRBD1. CDR1 and CDR2 from the germline V gene are LGHNT and FRNRAP. This CDR3 has 16 amino acids. The V and J ends lost 1 base and 7 bases, in that order; junction bases with no gene match: 6. Supplemented by reference TRBV12-5 and TRBJ2-2, the full variable domain reads DARVTQTPRHKVTEMGQEVTMRCQPILGHNTVFWYRQTMMQGLELLAYFRNRAPLDDSGMPKDRFSAEMPDATLATLKIQPSEPRDSAVYFCASGLDPGQGYGELFFGEGSRLTVL.